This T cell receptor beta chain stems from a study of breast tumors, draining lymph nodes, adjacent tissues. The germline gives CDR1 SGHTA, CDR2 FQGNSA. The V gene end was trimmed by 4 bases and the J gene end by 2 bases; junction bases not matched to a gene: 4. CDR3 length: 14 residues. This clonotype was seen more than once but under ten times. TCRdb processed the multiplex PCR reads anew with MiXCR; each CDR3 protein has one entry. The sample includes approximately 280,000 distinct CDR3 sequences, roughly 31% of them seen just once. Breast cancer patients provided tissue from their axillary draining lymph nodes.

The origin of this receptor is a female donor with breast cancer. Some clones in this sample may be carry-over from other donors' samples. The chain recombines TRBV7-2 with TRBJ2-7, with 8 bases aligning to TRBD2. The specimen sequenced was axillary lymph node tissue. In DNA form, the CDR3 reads TGTGCCAGCAGCTCGCTAGCGGGCACCTACGAGCAGTACTTC. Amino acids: CASSSLAGTYEQYF.